What follows describes a single TCR beta chain. Recruits, aged about 18 to 89 years, lived in 20 to 30 US areas. Two negative PCRs, clearance, or symptom resolution had been documented for recovered Cohort 3 donors. TCRdb keeps only in-frame clones here, not all; method: immunoSEQ multiplex PCR. This sample yields 150,000 to 200,000 clones, of which 84% are seen a single time; about 12% belongs to the top ten. In germline, CDR1 is MDHEN, CDR2 SYDVKM. The CDR3 is 15 amino acids. With 6 bases clipped from V and 1 base from J, the junction kept 6 bases outside the gene matches. This specimen comes from a study of blood T cell repertoires in COVID-19.

The sequenced sample consisted of PBMCs or T cells enriched from blood (not recorded which). This sequence was found in a man aged 50 to 59 who had recovered from COVID-19. V and J are TRBV28 and TRBJ2-7, with 10 bases lining up with TRBD1. CDR3 loop: CASRMTGGGSYEQYF. The CDR3 region has the DNA TGTGCCAGCAGGATGACAGGGGGCGGGTCCTACGAGCAGTACTTC.